Following are 17 T cell receptor beta chains from one sample sequenced in a study of CD4 and CD8 cells across lung adenocarcinoma regions. TCRdb passed the PCR reads through MiXCR, listing each CDR3 protein once. The sample records about 8,400 distinct CDR3 sequences, 45% to 70% being singletons. The sample was CD4+ T cells from the center of a lung tumor. The receptors here all came from a female donor with lung adenocarcinoma. The CD4 and CD8 labels of this study may be unreliable.

This clonotype occurred a few times. The V gene is TRBV10-3, the J gene TRBJ2-1; 15 bases fit TRBD2. V gave up 4 bases and J gave up 6 bases; unmatched junction bases: 4. Germline CDR1 is ENHRY and CDR2 is SYGVKD. The CDR3 has 16 residues. CDR3 DNA: TGTGCCATCAGTGGCCGGGGACTAGCGGGGGGCAATGAGCAGTTCTTC. Translating gives CAISGRGLAGGNEQFF.

By share of the sample, this clonotype is medium-sized (0.01 to 0.1%). This rearrangement joins TRBV11-2 to TRBJ2-3, with D unclear. The V gene lost 1 base and the J gene lost 1 base, with 3 bases spanning the gap. Germline V gene data show CDR1 as SGHAT and CDR2 as FQNNGV. This CDR3 spans 13 amino acids. The CDR3 reads CASSLAGTDTQYF. Written as DNA, the CDR3 is TGTGCCAGCAGCTTAGCCGGCACAGATACGCAGTATTTT.

Relative to its sample, this clonotype is medium-sized. The V and J genes are TRBV6-1 and TRBJ2-1, with 9 bases aligning to TRBD2. Germline CDR1 is MNHNS and CDR2 is SASEGT. This CDR3 region has 17 residues. V trimming: 6 bases; J trimming: 6 bases; junction bases outside the gene matches: 15. The CDR3: CASRPHGAGGPSNEQFF. CDR3 DNA sequence: TGTGCCAGCAGGCCCCATGGGGCGGGAGGGCCGAGCAATGAGCAGTTCTTC.

In its sample, this clonotype was seen many times. This sequence joins TRBV7-2 and TRBJ2-1; TRBD2 matches 8 bases. V trimming: 1 base; J trimming: 4 bases; junction bases outside the gene matches: 3. CDR1 and CDR2 (germline): SGHTA, FQGNSA. This CDR3 contains 15 residues. CDR3 protein: CASSLGREGYNEQFF. CDR3 DNA sequence: TGTGCCAGCAGCTTAGGTCGGGAGGGTTACAATGAGCAGTTCTTC. Full variable domain (missing parts from reference TRBV7-2 and TRBJ2-1): GAGVSQSPSNKVTEKGKDVELRCDPISGHTALYWYRQSLGQGLEFLIYFQGNSAPDKSGLPSDRFSAERTGGSVSTLTIQRTQQEDSAVYLCASSLGREGYNEQFFGPGTRLTVL.

This clonotype was detected only a few times. This chain connects TRBV6-5 to TRBJ2-1; maybe TRBD2 (6 bases). V was pared by 4 bases and J by 0 bases, with 13 bases between. Germline CDR1 reads MNHEY; CDR2 reads SVGAGI. This CDR3 contains 16 residues. CDR3 in amino acids: CASSSSGPSSYNEQFF. CDR3 DNA: TGTGCCAGCAGTTCGAGCGGGCCGAGCTCCTACAATGAGCAGTTCTTC.

This clonotype was seen a few times. The rearrangement links TRBV10-3 to TRBJ2-5; D is tentatively TRBD1 or TRBD2 (5 bases each). In germline, CDR1 is ENHRY, CDR2 SYGVKD. The CDR3 is 14 amino acids. The CDR3 region is CAGRGAGDTETQYF. As DNA, the CDR3 is TGTGCGGGCCGAGGGGCCGGTGACACAGAGACCCAGTACTTC.

Many counts were recorded for this clonotype. The J gene is TRBJ2-5, the V gene TRBV7-2, with D unresolved. The CDR3 is 13 amino acids. Looked up from germline, CDR1 is SGHTA and CDR2 is FQGNSA. Trimming cost V 3 bases and J 5 bases, with 10 bases left between them. In nucleotides, the CDR3 is TGTGCCAGCAGCTTGGCAACGCGGGAGACCCAGTACTTC. Its translation: CASSLATRETQYF.

This clonotype appeared many times. CDR3 nucleotide sequence: TGTGCCAGCAGTTTACTCGGGTTGGCAGATACGCAGTATTTT. Amino acids: CASSLLGLADTQYF. The V and J genes are TRBV27 and TRBJ2-3, with D hard to call. Germline CDR1 is MNHEY and CDR2 is SMNVEV (reference sequence). The CDR3 runs 14 residues. V lost 2 bases and J lost 4, with 10 bases in between.

This clonotype ranks as medium-sized. The J gene is TRBJ2-1, the V gene TRBV6-1; the D is unclear. The CDR3 spans 13 residues. Trimming removed 1 base at V and 4 bases at J, with 5 bases between. Germline V gives CDR1 MNHNS, CDR2 SASEGT. Written as DNA, the CDR3 is TGTGCCAGCAGTGAAGAGACTTACAATGAGCAGTTCTTC. As protein: CASSEETYNEQFF.

This clonotype is termed medium-sized (0.01 to 0.1%). The chain has TRBV6-5 and TRBJ1-4, with 8 bases matching TRBD1. This CDR3 region has 15 residues. In germline, CDR1 is MNHEY, CDR2 SVGAGI. Trimming at V came to 2 bases and at J to 4 bases, leaving 3 bases not matched to a gene. The CDR3 region is CASSYTTGDNEKLFF. The CDR3 DNA is TGTGCCAGCAGTTACACGACAGGGGATAATGAAAAACTGTTTTTT.

The chain joins TRBV6-5 to TRBJ2-7, with 12 bases identical to TRBD2. V was clipped by 0 bases and J by 5 bases; unmatched bases: 2. The CDR3 sequence is 15 residues long. Germline loops: CDR1 MNHEY, CDR2 SVGAGI. The CDR3 reads CASSYSTSGSNEQYF. CDR3 sequence (DNA): TGTGCCAGCAGTTACTCGACTAGCGGGAGTAACGAGCAGTACTTC.

This chain links TRBV6-2 or TRBV6-3 with TRBJ2-1, with D maybe TRBD2 (6 bases). This CDR3 has 17 amino acids. The germline V and J ends were trimmed by 5 bases and 5 bases, with 22 bases remaining between them. Germline-derived CDR1 and CDR2 are MNHEY and SVGEGT. The CDR3: CASSNSYLGGGNNEQFF. Written as DNA, the CDR3 is TGTGCCAGCAGTAACAGTTACCTAGGCGGAGGGAACAATGAGCAGTTCTTC.

J is TRBJ2-2 and V is TRBV10-1, with a tentative D call TRBD2 (6 bases). V lost 4 bases to trimming and J lost 7 bases, with 13 bases between them. Germline lookup yields CDR1 WNHNN and CDR2 SYGVQD (reference sequence). CDR3 size: 14 residues. The CDR3 coding sequence is TGCGCCAGCAGTGCAGTGACAGCGGGCGGGGAGCTGTTTTTT. This sequence encodes CASSAVTAGGELFF.

This sequence joins TRBV6-1 and TRBJ2-1, with 8 bases matching TRBD2. The J call may be in error: the DNA end matches TRBJ2-5 better. CDR1 and CDR2 from the germline V gene are MNHNS and SASEGT. The CDR3 sequence is 14 residues long. The CDR3 DNA is TGTGCCAGCATCGAGATAGCGGGGTGGGAGACCCAGTACTTC. Translating it yields CASIEIAGWETQYF.

V and J are TRBV7-2 and TRBJ2-1; the match to TRBD2 covers 8 bases. The J call is doubtful: the DNA matches TRBJ2-7 better. The CDR3 extends over 14 amino acids. CDR1 is SGHTA and CDR2 is FQGNSA in the germline V gene. The CDR3 DNA follows: TGTGCCAGCAGCTCGCGGGGGGTCTACAATGAGCAGTACTTC. Translated, it gives CASSSRGVYNEQYF.

In its sample, this clonotype was seen many times. The V and J genes are TRBV20-1 and TRBJ2-1; 8 positions match TRBD2. Per germline, CDR1 DFQATT and CDR2 SNEGSKA (reference sequence). CDR3 length equals 14 residues. The CDR3 coding sequence is TGCCAGACCGCACCGGGAGGGAAAGTTGATGAGCAGTTCTTC. This gives the protein CQTAPGGKVDEQFF.

This clonotype counts as medium-sized. The chain recombines TRBV6-5 with TRBJ1-4, with D hard to call. Trimming took off 2 bases at V and 8 bases at J, with 12 bases between the two ends. Germline V gene sequence: CDR1 MNHEY, CDR2 SVGAGI. The CDR3 covers 14 residues. CDR3 sequence reads: CASSYLFGKEKLFF. DNA of the CDR3: TGTGCCAGCAGTTACCTCTTCGGGAAGGAAAAACTGTTTTTT.